The 28 T cell receptor beta chains below come from one sample, sequenced in a study of radiotherapy plus CTLA-4 blockade in lung cancer. TCRdb keeps only in-frame clones here, not all; method: immunoSEQ multiplex PCR. This sample has approximately 77,000 clones, with under 90% found just once. The sequences come from peripheral blood, collected from a patient treated with radiotherapy plus ipilimumab. The receptors were sampled from a human donor with non-small cell lung cancer who had stable disease on radiotherapy plus ipilimumab.

The V and J genes are TRBV11-2 and TRBJ2-7, with TRBD2 matching over 14 bases. This CDR3 contains 15 residues. Germline CDR1 reads SGHAT; CDR2 reads FQNNGV. J was trimmed by 7 bases and V by 4 bases; bases with no gene match: 6. The CDR3 loop reads CASSSGLAGVREQYF. The CDR3 DNA sequence: TGTGCCAGCAGCTCGGGACTAGCGGGAGTTAGGGAGCAGTACTTC.

This clone was detected a few times. The chain carries TRBV5-1 and TRBJ2-2; TRBD2 is a possible D gene (5 bases). The V end lost 4 bases, the J end lost 4 bases, and 14 bases lay between the germline ends. Per the germline V gene, CDR1 is SGHRS and CDR2 is YFSETQ. The CDR3 loop spans 15 amino acids. This CDR3 reads CASSREGALTGELFF. The CDR3 DNA reads TGCGCCAGCAGCCGGGAAGGAGCGCTCACCGGGGAGCTGTTTTTT.

This clone was seen a few times. CDR3 residues: CASNPHPAGELFF. CDR3 bases: TGTGCCAGCAACCCCCACCCTGCCGGGGAGCTGTTTTTT. This chain links TRBV7-2 with TRBJ2-2, with D hard to call. Trimming shortened V by 7 bases and J by 6 bases, and 12 bases separated the two germline ends. Germline V gene sequence: CDR1 SGHTA, CDR2 FQGNSA. The CDR3 length is 13 residues.

The chain joins TRBV11-3 to TRBJ1-5; no reliable D call. V lost 1 base, J lost 1 base, and 8 bases lay in between. The germline gives CDR1 SGHNT, CDR2 YENEEA. There are 15 residues in the CDR3. The chain's CDR3 is CASSLVSGSNQPQHF. In nucleotides, the CDR3 is TGTGCCAGCAGCTTAGTGTCGGGAAGCAATCAGCCCCAGCATTTT.

The chain is built from TRBV5-6 and TRBJ2-3; TRBD2 agrees at 7 bases. Germline CDR1 and CDR2: SGHDT and YYEEEE. The CDR3 runs to 15 residues. V shed 5 bases and J 0 bases; nucleotides not matched to a gene: 6. This chain's CDR3 is CASSAGTTSTDTQYF. CDR3 nucleotide sequence: TGTGCCAGCAGTGCCGGGACTACTAGCACAGATACGCAGTATTTT.

This chain connects TRBV6-5 to TRBJ2-2, with a tentative D call TRBD2 (6 bases). Trimming removed 4 bases at V and 4 bases at J, with 16 bases between. Looked up from germline, CDR1 is MNHEY and CDR2 is SVGAGI. The CDR3 consists of 16 residues. CDR3 DNA sequence: TGTGCCAGCAGTTCCCGCCTCGGAGGGGTCACCGGGGAGCTGTTTTTT. Translating it yields CASSSRLGGVTGELFF.

The genes are TRBV9 and TRBJ2-2; 8 bases are a match to TRBD1. Germline-derived CDR1 and CDR2 are SGDLS and YYNGEE. J was trimmed by 8 bases and V by 3 bases; bases with no gene match: 12. CDR3 size: 16 residues. CDR3 in amino acids: CASSAAGGKPPGELFF. CDR3 nucleotide sequence: TGTGCCAGCAGCGCGGCAGGGGGCAAACCACCGGGGGAGCTGTTTTTT.

V gene TRBV19 combines with J gene TRBJ1-5, with D perhaps TRBD1 (5 bases). The CDR3 is 14 amino acids. Germline V gene sequence: CDR1 LNHDA, CDR2 SQIVND (reference sequence). Trimming stripped 10 bases from V and 7 bases from J, with 20 bases between. The CDR3 spells CATIEIGTPQPQHF. The DNA of the CDR3 is TGTGCCACGATCGAGATTGGGACGCCCCAGCCCCAGCATTTT.

This rearrangement joins TRBV18 to TRBJ2-7; 7 nucleotides align to TRBD1. This CDR3 has 13 residues. V dropped 9 bases and J dropped 3; count of bases not matched to a gene: 8. CDR1 is KGHSH, CDR2 LQKENI, per germline. The CDR3 nucleotides are TGTGCCAGTCACCCGGGACAGAGCTACGAGCAGTACTTC. This encodes CASHPGQSYEQYF.

V is TRBV6-1 and J is TRBJ1-1, with no clear D. Germline loops: CDR1 MNHNS, CDR2 SASEGT. The CDR3 contains 13 residues. V lost 7 bases to trimming and J lost 0 bases, with 9 bases between them. The CDR3 region is CASKSTLNTEAFF. The CDR3 bases are TGTGCCAGCAAGAGCACCCTGAACACTGAAGCTTTCTTT.

This chain joins TRBV6-1 and TRBJ1-1; D is unclear. Trimming removed 3 bases from V and 0 bases from J, with 5 bases in between. Germline V gene sequence: CDR1 MNHNS, CDR2 SASEGT. CDR3 length: 13 amino acids. The CDR3 loop reads CASSDPVNTEAFF. CDR3 coding DNA: TGTGCCAGCAGTGACCCGGTGAACACTGAAGCTTTCTTT.

The V and J genes are TRBV7-9 and TRBJ2-1; 11 bases match TRBD2. The length of the CDR3 is 17 residues. Germline CDR1 is SEHNR and CDR2 is FQNEAQ (reference sequence). Losses at the gene ends were 5 bases for V and 10 bases for J; bases not matched to a gene: 16. CDR3 sequence (DNA): TGTGCCAGCAGCCTCCGGCTAGCGGGAGGCGGGTTGGAAGAGCAGTTCTTC. Translation: CASSLRLAGGGLEEQFF.

This chain joins TRBV11-3 and TRBJ1-3; D possibly corresponds to TRBD1 (6 bases). The CDR3 is made up of 15 amino acids. CDR1 is SGHNT and CDR2 is YENEEA in the germline V gene. Trimming shortened V by 4 bases and J by 0 bases, and 10 bases separated the two germline ends. CDR3 protein: CASSSGQSSGNTIYF. The CDR3 bases are TGTGCCAGCAGCTCCGGACAGAGCTCTGGAAACACCATATATTTT.

The V and J genes are TRBV11-2 and TRBJ1-3, with unresolved D. The CDR3 totals 13 residues. The ends were cut back, 5 bases at V and 6 bases at J, with 11 bases in the middle. From germline, CDR1 is SGHAT and CDR2 FQNNGV. This chain's CDR3 is CASSISAPNTIYF. CDR3 nucleotide sequence: TGTGCCAGCAGCATATCGGCGCCAAACACCATATATTTT.

The rearrangement uses TRBV28 and TRBJ2-7, with D tentatively TRBD2 (7 bases). Per the germline V gene, CDR1 is MDHEN and CDR2 is SYDVKM. This CDR3 region has 15 residues. V lost 6 bases and J 4 bases, leaving 19 bases between the germline ends. CDR3 amino acids: CASSPRGGGLYEQYF. The CDR3 DNA follows: TGTGCCAGCAGCCCCCGGGGCGGGGGCCTATACGAGCAGTACTTC.

This sequence joins TRBV5-1 and TRBJ2-1; D is undetermined. The CDR3 is made up of 15 amino acids. V was cut by 0 bases and J by 8 bases, with 15 bases left in between. Per germline, CDR1 SGHRS and CDR2 YFSETQ. The CDR3 bases are TGCGCCAGCAGCTTGGGTCTATCAAGTAGGGATGAGCAGTTCTTC. It codes for CASSLGLSSRDEQFF.

This sequence joins TRBV4-1 and TRBJ2-3; 11 bases map to TRBD2. Germline CDR1 and CDR2: MGHRA and YSYEKL. V was clipped by 1 base and J by 8 bases; unmatched bases: 8. The CDR3 is 16 amino acids. Here the CDR3 DNA reads TGCGCCAGCAGCCAAGGAGGTAGCGGGGGGGCCGGTACGCAGTATTTT. Residues: CASSQGGSGGAGTQYF.

The V call is TRBV7-8, the J call TRBJ1-1; D is ambiguous. Germline CDR1 SGHVS, CDR2 FQNEAQ. The CDR3 has 14 amino acids. Trimming removed 5 bases from V and 2 bases from J, with 12 bases in between. The CDR3 region has the DNA TGTGCCAGCAGCCCCCGGGAGGCTAACACTGAAGCTTTCTTT. It encodes CASSPREANTEAFF.

V gene TRBV2 combines with J gene TRBJ1-3; no clear D. Germline V lookup: CDR1 SNHLY, CDR2 FYNNEI. V lost 7 bases, J lost 0 bases, and 4 bases lay in between. The length of the CDR3 is 12 residues. CDR3 sequence reads: CASKSSGNTIYF. The CDR3 bases are TGTGCCAGCAAGAGCTCTGGAAACACCATATATTTT.

This chain uses TRBV6-4 with TRBJ1-2, with a possible D match to TRBD1 (5 bases). Germline lookup yields CDR1 MRHNA and CDR2 SNTAGT. Trimming cost V 0 bases and J 6 bases, with 14 bases left between them. The CDR3 length is 15 residues. In DNA form, the CDR3 reads TGTGCCAGCAGTGACTCGAGTTTGGGGGTCGATGGCTACACCTTC. Encoded protein: CASSDSSLGVDGYTF.

The CDR3 DNA reads as TGTGCCAGCGCGAAGGAAGCCTCCTACGAGCAGTACTTC. Its protein is CASAKEASYEQYF. The chain joins TRBV19 to TRBJ2-7; D is ambiguous. The CDR3 extends over 13 amino acids. V dropped 9 bases and J dropped 0 bases, with 12 bases sitting between them. The V gene's germline CDR1 is LNHDA and CDR2 SQIVND (reference sequence).

This sequence joins TRBV6-1 and TRBJ1-1; D gene ambiguous. Per germline, CDR1 MNHNS and CDR2 SASEGT. Trimming cost V 6 bases and J 5 bases, with 13 bases left between them. CDR3 length equals 13 residues. The CDR3 DNA follows: TGTGCCAGCAGCAAGACATTTCCTACTGAAGCTTTCTTT. Translation gives CASSKTFPTEAFF.

The chain has TRBV10-2 and TRBJ1-1, with D perhaps matching TRBD1 (6 bases). Germline CDR1 and CDR2: WSHSY and SAAADI. The CDR3 has 12 amino acids. With 5 bases removed from V and 6 bases from J, the gap between germline ends came to 10 bases. The CDR3 bases are TGCGCCAGCAGTTGGAGGGGGGCTGAAGCTTTCTTT. Translating gives CASSWRGAEAFF.

This chain connects TRBV28 to TRBJ2-2, with D possibly TRBD1 on 5 matching bases. The germline V gene encodes CDR1 MDHEN and CDR2 SYDVKM. CDR3 length: 13 residues. Trimming took 9 bases from V and 6 from J, leaving 14 bases between them. The CDR3 region is CASSGRAAGELFF. The DNA for the CDR3 is TGTGCCAGTTCTGGCAGGGCGGCCGGGGAGCTGTTTTTT.

The chain is built from TRBV5-1 and TRBJ1-2; D not certain. The V gene lost 2 bases and the J gene lost 8 bases, with 4 bases spanning the gap. The CDR3 covers 10 residues. CDR1 and CDR2 from the germline V gene are SGHRS and YFSETQ. The CDR3, as DNA: TGCGCCAGCAGCTTAGAGGGCTACACCTTC. This sequence encodes CASSLEGYTF.

The CDR3 coding sequence is TGTGCCAGCAGTTACTCCCCGGGGAGGACAGATACGCAGTATTTT. Translated: CASSYSPGRTDTQYF. This chain connects TRBV6-5 to TRBJ2-3; TRBD2 is a possible D gene (6 bases). Germline CDR1 reads MNHEY; CDR2 reads SVGAGI. The CDR3 runs 15 residues. V gave up 0 bases and J gave up 3 bases, with 10 bases separating them.

This clone was detected only a few times. The chain's CDR3 is CASSESGNHYEQYF. CDR3 bases: TGTGCCAGCAGTGAGAGCGGAAACCACTACGAGCAGTACTTC. This chain connects TRBV6-1 to TRBJ2-7; weak D call: TRBD2 (5 bases). V was shortened by 3 bases and J by 3 bases, with 12 bases between the two germline ends. The CDR3 covers 14 residues. CDR1 is MNHNS and CDR2 is SASEGT in the germline V gene.

V and J are TRBV2 and TRBJ2-7; possibly TRBD1 for D (5 bases). CDR3 length: 14 amino acids. Germline CDR1 is SNHLY and CDR2 is FYNNEI. The ends were cut back, 5 bases at V and 0 bases at J, with 11 bases in the middle. CDR3 sequence: CASSNSDNSYEQYF. The DNA of the CDR3 is TGTGCCAGCAGTAACTCGGACAACTCCTACGAGCAGTACTTC.